A selection of T cell receptor beta chains follows, all from one sample in a study of cytomegalovirus exposure and HLA in healthy donors. Sequencing used immunoSEQ multiplex PCR; TCRdb keeps in-frame clones, though not all of them. The sample includes about 260,000 clones, 65% to 85% of them seen just once. Specimen: PBMCs. The receptor set was obtained from a female donor in good health and CMV-seronegative. Each CDR3 is given with its conserved first and last residue. The order of the fields is J gene, V gene, D gene, clone size, CDR3 DNA, CDR3 protein. A D gene is named only where the DNA matches it firmly. The listing skips clone size in some rows; elsewhere it reads once, few, many or a size class.

TRBJ2-7 | TRBV28 | - | - | TGTGCCAGCTTGACTGCCCCAGCCTACGAGCAGTACTTC | CASLTAPAYEQYF
TRBJ2-5 | TRBV9 | - | few | TGTGCCAGCAGCGTAGATGAGTTAGAGACCCAGTACTTC | CASSVDELETQYF
TRBJ2-7 | TRBV6-5 | - | - | TGTGCCAGCAGTTTGGGGGCCTTAAGTTACGAGCAGTACTTC | CASSLGALSYEQYF
TRBJ2-5 | TRBV5-1 | - | - | TGCGCCAGCAGCTCCGGACAGATATTACAAGAGACCCAGTACTTC | CASSSGQILQETQYF
TRBJ2-7 | TRBV10-2 | TRBD2 | once | TGCGCCAGTTCTGCGGGACTAGCGGGCTTCTACGAGCAGTACTTC | CASSAGLAGFYEQYF
TRBJ1-1 | TRBV14 | - | - | TGTGCCAGCAGCCCCACCCACTTGGTCGCTTTCTTT | CASSPTHLVAFF
TRBJ2-5 | TRBV2 | - | - | TGTGCCAGCGGGCCGATACAAGAGACCCAGTACTTC | CASGPIQETQYF
TRBJ2-1 | TRBV5-6 | TRBD2 | - | TGTGCCAGCAGCTTGACTAGCGGGACTTACAATGAGCAGTTCTTC | CASSLTSGTYNEQFF
TRBJ1-5 | TRBV6-1 | TRBD1 | - | TGTGCCAGCAGTGAAACAGGGGGAAATCAGCCCCAGCATTTT | CASSETGGNQPQHF
TRBJ2-3 | TRBV10-1 | TRBD1 | - | TGCGCCAGCAGTGGAGGTAGGGGGCTGGGAGATACGCAGTATTTT | CASSGGRGLGDTQYF
TRBJ2-3 | TRBV6-1 | - | - | TGTGCCAGCAGCGAAGCCTCTAATAGCTTACCGGGGTCGGATACGCAGTATTTT | CASSEASNSLPGSDTQYF
TRBJ2-7 | TRBV27 | TRBD2 | - | TGTGCCAGCAGTCCTACGCGACTAGCACCTGGAGCAAAGTACTTC | CASSPTRLAPGAKYF
TRBJ2-1 | TRBV7-3 | - | once | TGTGCCAGCAGCCCCCGTAGCCTCGATGAGCAGTTCTTC | CASSPRSLDEQFF
TRBJ2-7 | TRBV19 | TRBD1 | - | TGTGCCAGTAGCCCGGACAGGGGGGCCGAGCAGTACTTC | CASSPDRGAEQYF
TRBJ2-1 | TRBV11-2 | TRBD1 | - | TGTGCCAGCAGCCCCCGGGACAGGCTTTACAATGAGCAGTTCTTC | CASSPRDRLYNEQFF
TRBJ1-5 | TRBV6-1 | - | - | TGTGCCAGCAGTGAATTTCCACGCAGGGTTAACAATCAGCCCCAGCATTTT | CASSEFPRRVNNQPQHF
TRBJ2-2 | TRBV5-1 | TRBD1 | - | TGCGCCAGCAGCGAACAGGGGATCGACGGGGAGCTGTTTTTT | CASSEQGIDGELFF
TRBJ2-1 | TRBV7-2 | - | - | TGTGCCAGCAGCGGACAGTTGTACAATGAGCAGTTCTTC | CASSGQLYNEQFF
TRBJ1-1 | TRBV6-5 | - | - | TGTGCCAGCACCAGGGCGGCTTCGAACACTGAAGCTTTCTTT | CASTRAASNTEAFF
TRBJ2-2 | TRBV27 | TRBD1 | - | TGTGCCAGCAGGCGGACAGGGGGTGCCGGGGAGCTGTTTTTT | CASRRTGGAGELFF
TRBJ2-7 | TRBV18 | - | - | TGTGCCAGCTCGCCATCAGGCAATCCGTCCTACGAGCAGTACTTC | CASSPSGNPSYEQYF
TRBJ2-1 | TRBV7-9 | - | - | TGTGCCAGCAGCCCACGGGAGACTAGAAGAGGGAATGAGCAGTTCTTC | CASSPRETRRGNEQFF
TRBJ1-5 | TRBV5-6 | TRBD1 | - | TGTGCCAGCAGCGTGACAGGGACAGGTCAGCCCCAGCATTTT | CASSVTGTGQPQHF
TRBJ2-7 | TRBV11-3 | - | few | TGTGCCAGCAGCTTAGATCGGGGCGGGACCGCCTACGAGCAGTACTTC | CASSLDRGGTAYEQYF
TRBJ1-2 | TRBV7-8 | - | - | TGTGCCAGCAGCTTAGTAGGAGGGGGCTACACCTTC | CASSLVGGGYTF
TRBJ2-1 | TRBV5-1 | - | - | TGCGCCAGCAGCTCCCTAGCGATCGCCTACAATGAGCAGTTCTTC | CASSSLAIAYNEQFF
TRBJ2-1 | TRBV5-4 | - | once | TGTGCCAGCAGCTTACAGGCCCGCACAATCGGTGAGCAGTTCTTC | CASSLQARTIGEQFF
TRBJ2-1 | TRBV5-1 | TRBD2 | few | TGCGCCAGCAGCTTGGAAATGACTAGCGGTTACAATGAGCAGTTCTTC | CASSLEMTSGYNEQFF
TRBJ2-3 | TRBV10-1 | TRBD2 | - | TGCGCCAGCAGTGAGCCCAGAGCGGGAGGTACAGATACGCAGTATTTT | CASSEPRAGGTDTQYF
TRBJ2-5 | TRBV29-1 | - | - | TGCAGCGTCGGCCCAGGGACCCAGTACTTC | CSVGPGTQYF
TRBJ2-1 | TRBV7-6 | TRBD2 | - | TGTGCCAGCAGCTTAAGACTAGCGGGAATTTTAATCCATGAGCAGTTCTTC | CASSLRLAGILIHEQFF
TRBJ2-7 | TRBV19 | TRBD2 | - | TGTGCCAGTAGTACCTCCGTTTCGGGAGGTGGGCACGAGCAGTACTTC | CASSTSVSGGGHEQYF
TRBJ2-2 | TRBV5-1 | TRBD2 | - | TGCGCCAGCAGCTTGCTCAGCGGGGTTGGGGAGCTGTTTTTT | CASSLLSGVGELFF
TRBJ2-7 | TRBV5-5 | - | - | TGTGCCAGCAGCTTTCTAACCTACGAGCAGTACTTC | CASSFLTYEQYF
TRBJ2-6 | TRBV10-2 | - | few | TGCGCCAGCGGGCTGGGTGCAGGGGCCAACGTCCTGACTTTC | CASGLGAGANVLTF
TRBJ1-1 | TRBV15 | - | few | TGTGCCACCAGCAAAGGGGAAGGCACTGAAGCTTTCTTT | CATSKGEGTEAFF
TRBJ2-2 | TRBV10-2 | TRBD2 | - | TGCGCCAGCAGTGAGTCTGCACTAGCGATAAACACCGGGGAGCTGTTTTTT | CASSESALAINTGELFF
TRBJ2-5 | TRBV7-2 | - | - | TGTGCCAGCACCCAATCGCAGGGGAGAGAGACCCAGTACTTC | CASTQSQGRETQYF